Shown below are 14 T cell receptor beta chains from a single sample sequenced in a study of OX40 agonist ivuxolimab in advanced cancers. Using immunoSEQ multiplex PCR, the repertoire was profiled, and TCRdb retains in-frame clones only, with some absent. The sample records about 76,000 clones, 70% to 90% being singletons. The starting material was CD4+ or CD8+ T cells sorted from blood, obtained in a trial of the OX40 agonist ivuxolimab. The receptors were gathered from an adult with an advanced solid tumor such as melanoma, head and neck, liver or kidney cancer.

The genes are TRBV28 and TRBJ2-6; no reliable D call. Trimming took off 6 bases at V and 0 bases at J, with 9 bases between the two ends. The CDR3 consists of 15 residues. The germline V gene encodes CDR1 MDHEN and CDR2 SYDVKM. In DNA form, the CDR3 reads TGTGCCAGCAGAACCCGGACCTCTGGGGCCAACGTCCTGACTTTC. Amino acids: CASRTRTSGANVLTF.

DNA for the CDR3: TGTGCCAGCAGTCCACGGACAGGGTCCTCCTACGAGCAGTACTTC. It is translated as CASSPRTGSSYEQYF. This chain connects TRBV27 to TRBJ2-7; 8 nucleotides agree with TRBD1. Trimming cost V 5 bases and J 0 bases; bases outside gene matches: 6. Germline values: CDR1 MNHEY, CDR2 SMNVEV (reference sequence). This CDR3 contains 15 residues.

The chain employs TRBV4-1 and TRBJ2-1; a possible D gene is TRBD1 (5 bases). This CDR3 has 14 amino acids. Germline-derived CDR1 and CDR2 are MGHRA and YSYEKL. The V gene lost 2 bases and the J gene lost 5 bases, with 10 bases spanning the gap. The CDR3 DNA reads TGCGCCAGCAGCCAAAGGACATGGGACAATGAGCAGTTCTTC. Its translation: CASSQRTWDNEQFF.

This chain links TRBV2 with TRBJ2-5; 10 bases are shared with TRBD1. The V gene's germline CDR1 is SNHLY and CDR2 FYNNEI. This CDR3 contains 14 residues. V was pared by 11 bases and J by 5 bases, with 11 bases of the junction left unmatched. The CDR3 reads CARDAPGQGETQYF. The DNA of the CDR3 is TGTGCCCGAGATGCTCCGGGACAGGGGGAGACCCAGTACTTC.

V usage is TRBV7-3 and J usage is TRBJ2-3; the D gene is possibly TRBD2 (6 bases). Germline loops: CDR1 SGHTA, CDR2 FQGTGA. Trimming cost V 3 bases and J 4 bases, with 17 bases left between them. This CDR3 has 16 residues. The CDR3, as DNA: TGTGCCAGCAGCTTTACTACGGGACTTGGCTCAGATACGCAGTATTTT. Amino acid sequence: CASSFTTGLGSDTQYF.

The rearrangement links TRBV14 to TRBJ2-1; 7 positions match TRBD1. Per the germline V gene, CDR1 is SGHDN and CDR2 is FVKESK. Trimming at V came to 6 bases and at J to 4 bases, leaving 18 bases not matched to a gene. The CDR3 totals 18 residues. The CDR3 here is CASSRRQGGFSRYNEQFF. In nucleotides, the CDR3 is TGTGCCAGCAGTCGTAGACAGGGCGGATTTAGTAGGTACAATGAGCAGTTCTTC.

The chain uses TRBV18 and TRBJ2-1, with 13 bases matching TRBD2. CDR3 length: 14 residues. Germline V gene lookup returns CDR1 KGHSH and CDR2 LQKENI. Trimming cost V 7 bases and J 9 bases; bases outside gene matches: 6. CDR3 residues: CASFPGLAGLEQFF. For the CDR3, the DNA is TGTGCCAGCTTTCCGGGACTAGCGGGGCTTGAGCAGTTCTTC. The variable domain in full, completed from reference TRBV18 and TRBJ2-1, reads NAGVMQNPRHLVRRRGQEARLRCSPMKGHSHVYWYRQLPEEGLKFMVYLQKENIIDESGMPKERFSAEFPKEGPSILRIQQVVRGDSAAYFCASFPGLAGLEQFFGPGTRLTVL.

The rearrangement links TRBV27 to TRBJ2-3; TRBD2 aligns across 8 bases. Looked up from germline, CDR1 is MNHEY and CDR2 is SMNVEV (reference sequence). V dropped 3 bases and J dropped 4; count of bases not matched to a gene: 6. This CDR3 is built from 15 residues. The CDR3 protein is CASSFERGRADTQYF. CDR3 nucleotide sequence: TGTGCCAGCAGTTTCGAGCGGGGGAGGGCAGATACGCAGTATTTT.

CDR3 region: CASSGSRGMGEKLFF. The CDR3 bases are TGTGCCAGCAGTGGATCACGGGGGATGGGTGAAAAACTGTTTTTT. The J gene is TRBJ1-4, the V gene TRBV28; D possibly corresponds to TRBD1 (5 bases). The CDR3 extends over 15 amino acids. Trimming took 5 bases from V and 7 from J, leaving 17 bases between them. The germline V gene has CDR1 MDHEN and CDR2 SYDVKM.

This clone was detected only a few times. CDR3 sequence (DNA): TGCGCCAGCAGCCCCAGGGACAGACCTTCGGGCACCGGGGAGCTGTTTTTT. Protein: CASSPRDRPSGTGELFF. The chain has TRBV4-1 and TRBJ2-2, with 7 bases fitting TRBD1. Trimming removed 4 bases from V and 4 bases from J; junction bases left unmatched: 12. The germline gives CDR1 MGHRA, CDR2 YSYEKL. The CDR3 is 17 amino acids.

This clone was seen only a few times. The CDR3 spells CASSLDRVISNQPQHF. CDR3 DNA sequence: TGTGCCAGCAGCTTGGATAGGGTAATTAGCAATCAGCCCCAGCATTTT. This chain uses TRBV5-6 with TRBJ1-5, with D hard to call. Between the trimmed V and J ends, which lost 0 bases and 0 bases, there was a span of 10 bases. The CDR3 extends over 16 amino acids. Per the germline V gene, CDR1 is SGHDT and CDR2 is YYEEEE.

The chain is built from TRBV11-3 and TRBJ2-1; 7 bases line up with TRBD1. Germline CDR1 reads SGHNT; CDR2 reads YENEEA. The CDR3 runs 14 residues. Losses at the gene ends were 5 bases for V and 6 bases for J; bases not matched to a gene: 7. The CDR3 bases are TGTGCCAGCAGCCAGACAGGGATGTTCAATGAGCAGTTCTTC. Translating gives CASSQTGMFNEQFF.

For this clone: This sample includes further DNA sequences coding for the same CDR3. The CDR3 coding sequence is TGTGCCATCGGTCTGAAAGAGACCCAGTACTTC. It translates to CAIGLKETQYF. The genes are TRBV10-3 and TRBJ2-5; no clear D gene. The V gene lost 8 bases and the J gene lost 3 bases, with 7 bases spanning the gap. Per germline, CDR1 ENHRY and CDR2 SYGVKD. This CDR3 has 11 amino acids.

The V and J genes are TRBV7-9 and TRBJ2-1; 9 bases match TRBD2. CDR3 length: 13 residues. In germline, CDR1 is SEHNR, CDR2 FQNEAQ (reference sequence). With 8 bases clipped from V and 9 bases from J, the junction kept 8 bases outside the gene matches. The CDR3: CASGGLAHTEQFF. CDR3 coding DNA: TGTGCCAGCGGTGGACTAGCGCATACTGAGCAGTTCTTC.